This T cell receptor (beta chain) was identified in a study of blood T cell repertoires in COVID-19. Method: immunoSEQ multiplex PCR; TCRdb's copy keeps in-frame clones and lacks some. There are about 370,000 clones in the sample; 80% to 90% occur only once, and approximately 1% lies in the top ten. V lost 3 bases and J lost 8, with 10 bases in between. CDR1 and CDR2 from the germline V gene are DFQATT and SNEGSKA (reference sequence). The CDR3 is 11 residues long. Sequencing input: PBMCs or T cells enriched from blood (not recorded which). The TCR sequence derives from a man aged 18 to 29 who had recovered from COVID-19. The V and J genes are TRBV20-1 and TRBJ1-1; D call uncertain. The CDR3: CSASPRSEAFF. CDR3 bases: TGCAGTGCTAGCCCCCGGTCCGAAGCTTTCTTT.